This T cell receptor (beta chain) stems from a study of blood T cell repertoires in COVID-19. Overall study context: From the United States, Italy and Spain came samples of acute and convalescent COVID-19. Sources were T cells, B-cell-depleted T cells, or PBMCs; the material itself was cDNA or gDNA.

CDR3 length equals 14 residues. Trimming cost V 2 bases and J 6 bases, with 13 bases left between them. Germline V lookup: CDR1 MNHEY, CDR2 SVGAGI. Per the study methods: Reference gene primer amplification in the assay estimated nucleated cell counts. Using immunoSEQ multiplex PCR, the repertoire was profiled, and TCRdb retains in-frame clones only, with some absent. The V and J calls and clone size were taken over from that table, and D and trimming were inferred from the DNA. Among more than 25,000 clones, more than 80% were seen once, and the ten largest hold around 0.57%. The source is a woman aged 35 to 49 with active or convalescent COVID-19. Sequencing used peripheral blood. The chain is built from TRBV6-5 and TRBJ1-2, with D uncertain. Here the CDR3 reads CASSYGPGRNGYTF. CDR3 DNA sequence: TGTGCCAGCAGTTACGGGCCGGGGAGGAATGGCTACACCTTC.